This T cell receptor (beta chain) was identified during a study of cytomegalovirus exposure and HLA in healthy donors. The V and J ends lost 2 bases and 1 base respectively, with 11 bases between them. The germline CDR1 and CDR2 sequences are LGHNT and FRNRAP. This CDR3 is 15 amino acids long. Primers: 60 Vbeta forward and 13 Jbeta reverse. Assay: immunoSEQ multiplex PCR; the TCRdb copy retains only in-frame clones and omits some. Counted here are around 150,000 clones, roughly 88% occurring once; the ten biggest clones make up about 6.8%. This sequence joins TRBV12-5 and TRBJ1-2; perhaps TRBD1 as D (5 bases). The sequence derives from a man aged 45 to 65 in good health and CMV-seropositive. Sequencing was done on a sample of PBMCs. Written as DNA, the CDR3 is TGTGCTAGTGGTTTGAGTGCGGGGGATAACTATGGCTACACCTTC. It specifies CASGLSAGDNYGYTF.